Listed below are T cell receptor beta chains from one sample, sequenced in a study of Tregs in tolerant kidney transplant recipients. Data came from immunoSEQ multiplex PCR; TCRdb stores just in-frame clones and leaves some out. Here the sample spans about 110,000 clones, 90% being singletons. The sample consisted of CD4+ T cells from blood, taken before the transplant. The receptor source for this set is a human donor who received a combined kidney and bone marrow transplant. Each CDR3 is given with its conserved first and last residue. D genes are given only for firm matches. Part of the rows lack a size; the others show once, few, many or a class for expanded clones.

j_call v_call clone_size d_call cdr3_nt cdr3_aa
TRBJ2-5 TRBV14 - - TGTGCCAGCAGCCAAGATCGAGGTTCAGGGAAAAAGGAAGAGACCCAGTACTTC CASSQDRGSGKKEETQYF
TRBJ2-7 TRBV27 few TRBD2 TGTGCCAGCAGTTTTACACGGGGGGGCTCCTACGAGCAGTACTTC CASSFTRGGSYEQYF
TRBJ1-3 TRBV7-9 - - TGTGCCAGCAGCGTCTCATCCGGCTCTGGAAACACCATATATTTT CASSVSSGSGNTIYF
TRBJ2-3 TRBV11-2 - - TGTGCCAGCAGCGTCGGGGGTTTCACAGATACGCAGTATTTT CASSVGGFTDTQYF
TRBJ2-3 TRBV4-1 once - TGCGCCAGCAGCCGGGGGCACACACACACAGATACGCAGTATTTT CASSRGHTHTDTQYF
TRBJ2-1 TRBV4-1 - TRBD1 TGCGCCAGCAGCCAAGTGTCACAGGGGGGCAATGAGCAGTTCTTC CASSQVSQGGNEQFF
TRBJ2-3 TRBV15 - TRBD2 TGTGCCACCAGCATTCCACTAGCGGGAGAAGATACGCAGTATTTT CATSIPLAGEDTQYF
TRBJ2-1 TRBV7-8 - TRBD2 TGTGCCAGCAGCTCACTGCCAGGACTAGTCGGCGAGCAGTTCTTC CASSSLPGLVGEQFF
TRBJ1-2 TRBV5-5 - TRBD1 TGTGCCAGCAGCTTACAGGGGGTTCTGTATGGCTACACCTTC CASSLQGVLYGYTF
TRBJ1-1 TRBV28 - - TGTGCCAGCAGACGGGATGGGAACACTGAAGCTTTCTTT CASRRDGNTEAFF
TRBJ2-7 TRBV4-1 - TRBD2 TGCGCCAGCAGCCAAGATTGGACGGGAGGACCTATTACCTACGAGCAGTACTTC CASSQDWTGGPITYEQYF
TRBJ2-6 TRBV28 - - TGTGCCAGCAGCCCGACACCTTTAGGGGCCAACGTCCTGACTTTC CASSPTPLGANVLTF
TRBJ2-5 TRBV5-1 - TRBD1 TGCGCCAGCAGCTTGACAGGGGTTGTCCAAGAGACCCAGTACTTC CASSLTGVVQETQYF
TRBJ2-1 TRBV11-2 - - TGTGCCAGCAGCTTAAATACGGGCAATGAGCAGTTCTTC CASSLNTGNEQFF
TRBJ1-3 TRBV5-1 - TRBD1 TGCGCCAGCAGCTTGGGGGACAGGGGGAACACCATATATTTT CASSLGDRGNTIYF
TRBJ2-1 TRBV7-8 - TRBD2 TGTGCCAGCAGCTCACCGGGACTAGAGGTCAATGAGCAGTTCTTC CASSSPGLEVNEQFF
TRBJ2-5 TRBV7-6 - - TGTGCCAGCCGACTCGCGGGAGAGACCCAGTACTTC CASRLAGETQYF
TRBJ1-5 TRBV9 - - TGTGCCAGCAGCGTAGATCAACGGGATTTATCACGGAATCAGCCCCAGCATTTT CASSVDQRDLSRNQPQHF
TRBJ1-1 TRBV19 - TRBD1 TGTGCCAGTAGTATCTGGGACAGGGCAGGTAGCGCTTTCTTT CASSIWDRAGSAFF
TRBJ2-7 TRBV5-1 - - TGCGCCAGCAGACCCGGGACAATATCCTACGAGCAGTACTTC CASRPGTISYEQYF
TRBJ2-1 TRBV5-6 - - TGTGCCAGCAGTCGTAGGTCGGGAATTTACAATGAGCAGTTCTTC CASSRRSGIYNEQFF
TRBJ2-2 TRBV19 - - TGTGCCAGTAGCTTTCAGGCACTTACCACGAACACCGGGGAGCTGTTTTTT CASSFQALTTNTGELFF
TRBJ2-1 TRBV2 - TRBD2 TGTGCCAGCAGTGTGGCTAGCGGGGGGGTCATCTACAATGAGCAGTTCTTC CASSVASGGVIYNEQFF
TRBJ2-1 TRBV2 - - TGTGCCAGCAGAGCCGGGACTTCCGGCAATGAGCAGTTCTTC CASRAGTSGNEQFF
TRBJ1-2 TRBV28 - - TGTGCCAGCAGACAACTCAGGAAAGGGGGTGGCTACACCTTC CASRQLRKGGGYTF
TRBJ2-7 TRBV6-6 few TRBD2 TGTGCCAGCAGCGACGGACTAGGCGGCTACGAGCAGTACTTC CASSDGLGGYEQYF
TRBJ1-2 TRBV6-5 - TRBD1 TGTGCCAGCAGCCGCCGCCGGGACAGGGAGACCTACACCTTC CASSRRRDRETYTF
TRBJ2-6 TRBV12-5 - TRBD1 TGTGCTAGTGTTCGGACAGGTATAAGCTCTGGGGCCAACGTCCTGACTTTC CASVRTGISSGANVLTF
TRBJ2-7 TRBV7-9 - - TGTGCCAGCAGCTCGATCAGGTTTTCCGAGCAGTACTTC CASSSIRFSEQYF
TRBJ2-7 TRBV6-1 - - TGTGCCAGCGGGAATGGGGAGTCCTACGAGCAGTACTTC CASGNGESYEQYF
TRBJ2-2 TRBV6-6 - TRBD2 TGTGCCAGCAGTTACCCGACTAGCGGGAGCGCTGGGGAGCTGTTTTTT CASSYPTSGSAGELFF
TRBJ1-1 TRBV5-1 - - TGCGCCAGCAGCGTAGTACGAGGGTGGAACACTGAAGCTTTCTTT CASSVVRGWNTEAFF
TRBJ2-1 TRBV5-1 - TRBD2 TGCGCCAGCAGCCGCCAAGCGGGAGAGCGGCACAATGAGCAGTTCTTC CASSRQAGERHNEQFF
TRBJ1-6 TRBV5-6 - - TGTGCCAGCAGGAAGAGACAGGCATCCACACCCCTCCACTTT CASRKRQASTPLHF
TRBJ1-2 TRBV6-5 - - TGTGCCGTCCGTCGGGGTAGAGGCTACACCTTC CAVRRGRGYTF
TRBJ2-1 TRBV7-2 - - TGTGCCAGCAGCTTAGCGAAGGGGAATGAGCAGTTCTTC CASSLAKGNEQFF
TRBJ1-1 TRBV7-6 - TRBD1 TGTGCCAGCACCCTTAGTCCTGGGACAGGGGGTTTAACTGAAGCTTTCTTT CASTLSPGTGGLTEAFF
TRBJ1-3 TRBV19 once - TGTGCCAGTAGTCTGAGCAGGGTCCGCTCTGGAAACACCATATATTTT CASSLSRVRSGNTIYF
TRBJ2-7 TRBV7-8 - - TGTGCCAGCGGTTTGTCGGGGGTCTACGAGCAGTACTTC CASGLSGVYEQYF
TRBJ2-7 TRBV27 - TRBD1 TGTGCCAGCACCCCACAGGGGGTGAGAAACGAGCAGTACTTC CASTPQGVRNEQYF
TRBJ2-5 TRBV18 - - TGTGCCAGCTCACCACAGGAGGGCCAAGAGACCCAGTACTTC CASSPQEGQETQYF
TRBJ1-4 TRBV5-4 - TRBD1 TGTGCCAGCAGCCCCGGGACAGGGGCCCTTGGGGAAAAACTGTTTTTT CASSPGTGALGEKLFF
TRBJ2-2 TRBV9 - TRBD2 TGTGCCAGCTGCCCGACTAGCCACACCGGGGAGCTGTTTTTT CASCPTSHTGELFF
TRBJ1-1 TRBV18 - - TGTGCCAGCTCACCACGAGTCACGGGGAACACTGAAGCTTTCTTT CASSPRVTGNTEAFF
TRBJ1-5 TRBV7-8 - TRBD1 TGTGCCAGCAGCTTAGAAGGGACAGGGTTTAGCAATCAGCCCCAGCATTTT CASSLEGTGFSNQPQHF
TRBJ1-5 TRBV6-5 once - TGTGCCAGCAGTCGGGGGGGCATCAATCAGCCCCAGCATTTT CASSRGGINQPQHF
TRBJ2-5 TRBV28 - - TGTGCCAGCAGGCGGGACAGGGGACTAGCCCCAGCTAAAGAGACCCAGTACTTC CASRRDRGLAPAKETQYF
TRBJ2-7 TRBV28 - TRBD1 TGTGCCAGCAGTCTCCCCCCCGGACAGGGGGCGCGACCCTACGAGCAGTACTTC CASSLPPGQGARPYEQYF
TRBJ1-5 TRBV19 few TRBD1 TGTGCCAGTAGGCTACAGGGGAATGCCAATCAGCCCCAGCATTTT CASRLQGNANQPQHF
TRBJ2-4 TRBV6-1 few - TGTGCCAGCAGTATAGACAGTAGAAACATTCAGTACTTC CASSIDSRNIQYF
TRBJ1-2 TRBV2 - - TGTGCCAGCAGTGGGGGACTTTATGGCTACACCTTC CASSGGLYGYTF
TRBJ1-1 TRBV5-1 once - TGCGCCAGCATCCTCAGCGGGTTGAACACTGAAGCTTTCTTT CASILSGLNTEAFF